These 15 T cell receptor beta chains were all obtained from the same sample, sequenced in a study of shared clonotypes between healthy human individuals. Only in-frame clones appear in the TCRdb table, and some are missing; sequencing was by immunoSEQ multiplex PCR. The table has 800,000 to 1,200,000 clones, approximately 78% seen once. Material for sequencing was memory CD4+ T cells from PBMCs. Subset: CD45RA-negative fraction. The receptors originated from a man aged 18-30 years in good health. Some clones in this sample may be carry-over from other donors' samples.

The V gene is TRBV9, the J gene TRBJ2-7; weak D call: TRBD2 (5 bases). Trimming pared 0 bases from V and 7 bases from J, leaving 11 bases between. CDR1 is SGDLS and CDR2 is YYNGEE in the germline V gene. The CDR3 is made up of 13 amino acids. The CDR3 region has the DNA TGTGCCAGCAGCGTAGTCACGGGAACTGAGCAGTACTTC. Translated, it gives CASSVVTGTEQYF.

The J gene is TRBJ2-7, the V gene TRBV6-6; D is tentatively TRBD1 or TRBD2 (5 bases each). V gave up 7 bases and J gave up 3 bases, with 16 bases separating them. Germline V gene sequence: CDR1 MNHNY, CDR2 SVGAGI (reference sequence). The CDR3 sequence is 14 residues long. CDR3 in DNA: TGTGCCAGCACTCAGACGCCGGGGCTCTACGAGCAGTACTTC. Translated, it gives CASTQTPGLYEQYF.

V is TRBV5-1 and J is TRBJ1-2, with D possibly TRBD1 on 6 matching bases. Trimming shortened V by 4 bases and J by 4 bases, and 14 bases separated the two germline ends. CDR3 length equals 14 residues. CDR1 SGHRS and CDR2 YFSETQ come from the germline V gene. DNA for the CDR3: TGCGCCAGCAGCGTTTGGACAGCTTTCTATGGCTACACCTTC. Protein product: CASSVWTAFYGYTF.

Regarding this clone: It is likely a read error, because the conserved phenylalanine at the end of the CDR3 is missing. It is unclear where the CDR3 begins or ends on the DNA, so no DNA is shown, and the CDR3 is as TCRdb lists it. The chain couples TRBV10-1 to TRBJ1-1. CDR1 and CDR2 (germline): WNHNN, SYGVQD (reference sequence). A total of 11 residues make up the CDR3, ends included. The CDR3: CASSHRDSHSL.

This clone was seen more than once but under ten times. The chain links TRBV19 to TRBJ1-2; TRBD1 might be the D (6 bases). Between the trimmed V and J ends, which lost 11 bases and 7 bases, there was a span of 20 bases. The germline V gene has CDR1 LNHDA and CDR2 SQIVND (reference sequence). This CDR3 contains 13 residues. The CDR3 reads CAPQPRGRGGYTF. In DNA form, the CDR3 reads TGTGCCCCCCAGCCCCGCGGCAGGGGTGGCTACACCTTC.

V usage is TRBV18 and J usage is TRBJ1-5; possibly TRBD1 for D (6 bases). The CDR3 sequence is 13 residues long. Trimming left V 4 bases short and J 7 bases short, with 11 bases between. The germline V gene encodes CDR1 KGHSH and CDR2 LQKENI. This CDR3 reads CASSQSGGQPQHF. CDR3 bases: TGTGCCAGCTCACAAAGCGGGGGCCAGCCCCAGCATTTT.

V is TRBV4-1 and J is TRBJ2-3, with a possible D match to TRBD2 (6 bases). The CDR3 sequence is 15 residues long. V shed 4 bases and J shed 2 bases, with 13 bases lying between them. Germline CDR1 MGHRA, CDR2 YSYEKL. The CDR3 region is CASSPHGGPTDTQYF. The CDR3 bases are TGCGCCAGCAGCCCCCACGGGGGTCCCACAGATACGCAGTATTTT.

This chain joins TRBV7-9 and TRBJ2-3; 9 bases match TRBD2. The CDR3 spans 15 residues. J gave up 5 bases and V 3 bases, and 6 bases lay outside the gene matches. The V gene's germline CDR1 is SEHNR and CDR2 FQNEAQ (reference sequence). The CDR3 reads CASSLTSGAGDTQYF. The DNA for the CDR3 is TGTGCCAGCAGCTTGACTAGCGGAGCGGGAGATACGCAGTATTTT.

The chain links TRBV7-9 to TRBJ1-1; a weak D match, TRBD1 (5 bases). The germline V gene has CDR1 SEHNR and CDR2 FQNEAQ (reference sequence). This CDR3 is 14 amino acids long. V gave up 5 bases and J gave up 1 base, with 11 bases separating them. The CDR3 DNA is TGTGCCAGCAGCCCTGGCAGGGCGAACACTGAAGCTTTCTTT. Translation: CASSPGRANTEAFF. The entire variable domain, with the rest obtained from reference TRBV7-9 and TRBJ1-1, is as follows: DTGVSQNPRHKITKRGQNVTFRCDPISEHNRLYWYRQTLGQGPEFLTYFQNEAQLEKSRLLSDRFSAERPKGSFSTLEIQRTEQGDSAMYLCASSPGRANTEAFFGQGTRLTVV.

J is TRBJ1-1 and V is TRBV18, with D perhaps matching TRBD1 (5 bases). This CDR3 is built from 17 residues. V was cut by 0 bases and J by 0 bases, with 14 bases left in between. In germline, CDR1 is KGHSH, CDR2 LQKENI. CDR3 sequence reads: CASSPPIGAGMNTEAFF. CDR3 sequence (DNA): TGTGCCAGCTCACCACCGATCGGGGCCGGGATGAACACTGAAGCTTTCTTT.

This clone was seen a few times. The chain recombines TRBV19 with TRBJ1-4; no definite D call. V was shortened by 4 bases and J by 5 bases, with 14 bases between the two germline ends. The V gene's germline CDR1 is LNHDA and CDR2 SQIVND (reference sequence). The CDR3 extends over 15 amino acids. The CDR3 loop is CASSKTVGMNEKLFF. Here the CDR3 DNA reads TGTGCCAGTAGTAAGACGGTTGGAATGAATGAAAAACTGTTTTTT.

The genes are TRBV28 and TRBJ2-7; 9 bases map to TRBD1. Germline trimming cut 8 bases from V and 6 bases from J; bases unmatched to any gene: 5. Germline V gene data show CDR1 as MDHEN and CDR2 as SYDVKM. CDR3 size: 12 residues. The CDR3 coding sequence is TGTGCCAGCGGGACAGGGTATTCCGAGCAGTACTTC. It is translated as CASGTGYSEQYF. Full variable domain (rest looked up from reference TRBV28 and TRBJ2-7): DVKVTQSSRYLVKRTGEKVFLECVQDMDHENMFWYRQDPGLGLRLIYFSYDVKMKEKGDIPEGYSVSREKKERFSLILESASTNQTSMYLCASGTGYSEQYFGPGTRLTVT.

The V call is TRBV9, the J call TRBJ1-1; 9 bases agree with TRBD1. After removal of 0 bases from V and 10 bases from J, the junction contained 13 bases not matched to a gene. The germline V gene encodes CDR1 SGDLS and CDR2 YYNGEE. This CDR3 has 16 residues. DNA of the CDR3: TGTGCCAGCAGCGTAGACTTGATGGGACAGGGTGGAGGAGCTTTCTTT. Translated, it gives CASSVDLMGQGGGAFF.

About this clone itself: The identical CDR3 is also encoded by other nucleotide sequences in the sample. CDR3 protein: CASSLGLAGETQYF. CDR3 nucleotide sequence: TGTGCCAGCAGCTTAGGACTAGCTGGAGAGACCCAGTACTTC. The chain recombines TRBV7-9 with TRBJ2-5; 7 bases are shared with TRBD2. The CDR3 runs 14 residues. Germline V gene sequence: CDR1 SEHNR, CDR2 FQNEAQ (reference sequence). The trim removed 1 base at V and 4 bases at J, leaving 3 bases unmatched.

Ten or more counts support this clone. At one end the junction does not follow the germline gene, possibly because of a read error. V and J are TRBV7-2 and TRBJ2-4; TRBD1 matches at 7 bases. This CDR3 has 14 amino acids. The germline gives CDR1 SGHTA, CDR2 FQGNSA. CDR3 region: CASSRKLTGAPLNF. The CDR3 region has the DNA TGTGCCAGCAGCCGAAAATTAACAGGGGCGCCGTTAAACTTC.